This T cell receptor (beta chain) was identified during a study of control samples from healthy donors and cancer patients (dated by TCRdb to 2018 to 2021). Points on this clone: Its antigen target is currently unknown. No clone much larger than this one lies a single base away; base qualities are absent.

Library creation used the immunoSEQ multiplex PCR assay. Sourced from immuneACCESS, this table was stored by TCRdb with only in-frame sequences that have V and J called. A share of the clones is absent; for the studies checked, an unresolved V gene accounts for under half, and the remainder has no known explanation. Here the sample has 75,000 to 90,000 clones; more than 70% occur a single time. The leading ten clones occupy around 2.1% of the sample. V loses 0 bases of germline sequence and J loses 0 bases, and the interval between the two ends is 9 bases. The CDR3 starts with the cysteine, ends with the phenylalanine, and has 16 residues. Only the CDR3 DNA is retained, 48 bases long and in frame from the first base. As encoded in the germline V gene, CDR1 is MNHEY while CDR2 is SVGAGI.

The chain employs TRBV6-5 and TRBJ1-5, with the D gene not clear enough to name. The sequence derives from a woman aged 40-49 years in good health. The sample was blood. The CDR3 reads as follows: CASSYSEAYSNQPQHF. In nucleotide form, the sequence is TGTGCCAGCAGTTACTCTGAGGCTTATAGCAATCAGCCCCAGCATTTT.